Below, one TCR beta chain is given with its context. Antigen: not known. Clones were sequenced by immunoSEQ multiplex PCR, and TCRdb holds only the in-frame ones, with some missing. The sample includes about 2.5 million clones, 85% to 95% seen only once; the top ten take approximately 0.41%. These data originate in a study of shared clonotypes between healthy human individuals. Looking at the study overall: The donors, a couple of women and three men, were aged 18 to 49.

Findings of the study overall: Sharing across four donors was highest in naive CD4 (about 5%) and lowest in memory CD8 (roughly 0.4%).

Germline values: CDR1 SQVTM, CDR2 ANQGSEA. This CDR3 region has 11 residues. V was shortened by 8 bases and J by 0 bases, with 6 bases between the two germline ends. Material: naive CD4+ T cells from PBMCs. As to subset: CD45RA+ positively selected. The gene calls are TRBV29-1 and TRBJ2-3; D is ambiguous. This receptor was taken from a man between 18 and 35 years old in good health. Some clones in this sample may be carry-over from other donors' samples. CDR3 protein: CSLKSTDTQYF. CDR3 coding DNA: TGCAGCCTGAAGAGCACAGATACGCAGTATTTT.